The clone carrying this T cell receptor (beta chain) was counted a single time. What it binds is not known. This CDR3 comprises 14 residues. V shed 6 bases, J shed 0 bases, and the junction held 5 bases outside the gene matches. Germline lookup yields CDR1 MDHEN and CDR2 SYDVKM. This sample was included in a study of PD-1 blockade in classical Hodgkin lymphoma. Study observations and caveats: The baseline diversity of complete responders showed similarity to that of newly diagnosed patients. Individuals initiating nivolumab under 1 year after ASCT were excluded.

Sequencing was performed with immunoSEQ multiplex PCR; in TCRdb, only in-frame clones are kept and a portion is missing. This repertoire shows approximately 37,000 clones, around 80% found once; its top ten account for 13%. All trial patients relapsed after autologous stem cell transplantation. Responses achieved at best were complete response, partial response or progressive disease. The source material was peripheral blood mononuclear cells (PBMCs), sampled at baseline. This TCR derives from a human donor with classical Hodgkin lymphoma. The rearrangement joins TRBV28 to TRBJ2-7; 7 bases match TRBD1. In DNA, the CDR3 is TGTGCCAGCAGCTCCCGACAGGGCTCCTACGAGCAGTACTTC. It is translated as CASSSRQGSYEQYF.